This entry concerns a single TCR beta chain. The antigen is not known. The data stem from a study of T cells after yellow fever vaccination. About the research overall: Preparing low-cell-number fractions relied on SMART-Seq v4 Ultra Low Input.

UMIs and a universal primer site were added when TCR cDNA was made by 5'RACE template switching. TCRdb reanalysed the 5' RACE reads using MiXCR and keeps one entry per CDR3 protein. The sample lists 200,000 or so distinct CDR3 sequences; roughly 6.2% were seen once. General study points: Among primary-vaccination clones, most reappeared after the booster, at approximately 97% for CD4 and under 90% for CD8. Contamination of FACS-sorted repertoires by abundant clonotypes from the bulk population could occur.

The V and J ends lost 5 bases and 5 bases, in that order; junction bases with no gene match: 14. This CDR3 spans 18 amino acids. In germline, CDR1 is KGHDR, CDR2 SFDVKD. The TCR was taken from a man aged 25-45 years who received the YFV17D yellow fever vaccine. The sequencing used CD4+ T cells sorted from PBMCs, collected on the day of the yellow fever booster vaccination. The V call is TRBV24-1, the J call TRBJ2-5; TRBD2 matches at 12 bases. The CDR3 DNA sequence: TGTGCCACCAGTGCCCCCAGAGGGACTAGCGGGCCAACGGAGACCCAGTACTTC. Translated: CATSAPRGTSGPTETQYF.